The 30 T cell receptor beta chains below all came from one sample that was sequenced in a study of blood T cell repertoires in COVID-19. Only in-frame clones appear in the TCRdb table, and some are missing; sequencing was by immunoSEQ multiplex PCR. The table records approximately 230,000 clones, just over 85% of them present only once. The sample taken for sequencing was peripheral blood. The receptors were sampled from a man aged 30-40 years who had recovered from COVID-19.

This clone turned up a few times. V and J are TRBV7-8 and TRBJ2-3; TRBD2 matches 9 bases. Germline V gives CDR1 SGHVS, CDR2 FQNEAQ. Losses at the gene ends were 2 bases for V and 0 bases for J; bases not matched to a gene: 0. The CDR3 sequence is 15 residues long. The CDR3 sequence is CASSLLAGSTDTQYF. The CDR3 DNA is TGTGCCAGCAGCTTACTAGCGGGGAGCACAGATACGCAGTATTTT. The variable domain in full, completed from reference TRBV7-8 and TRBJ2-3, reads GAGVSQSPRYKVAKRGQDVALRCDPISGHVSLFWYQQALGQGPEFLTYFQNEAQLDKSGLPSDRFFAERPEGSVSTLKIQRTQQEDSAVYLCASSLLAGSTDTQYFGPGTRLTVL.

The chain is built from TRBV5-1 and TRBJ1-2; 8 nucleotides match TRBD1. The CDR3 length is 18 residues. V shed 0 bases, J shed 1 base, and the junction held 11 bases outside the gene matches. Germline V gene data show CDR1 as SGHRS and CDR2 as YFSETQ. CDR3 sequence: CASSLASGGLVINYGYTF. In DNA form, the CDR3 reads TGCGCCAGCAGCTTGGCCTCAGGGGGCCTGGTAATTAACTATGGCTACACCTTC.

This clone was observed a single time. J is TRBJ1-1 and V is TRBV10-3; 9 nucleotides line up with TRBD1. The CDR3 runs to 17 residues. Germline CDR1 ENHRY, CDR2 SYGVKD. The V gene end was trimmed by 6 bases and the J gene end by 1 base; junction bases not matched to a gene: 12. CDR3 amino acids: CAISAGTGKVGNTEAFF. The CDR3 bases are TGTGCCATCAGCGCCGGGACAGGGAAGGTGGGGAACACTGAAGCTTTCTTT.

This chain links TRBV4-1 with TRBJ1-4; tentative D call: TRBD1 (5 bases). Trimming cost V 0 bases and J 5 bases, with 19 bases left between them. The CDR3 has 18 amino acids. Germline V gives CDR1 MGHRA, CDR2 YSYEKL. DNA for the CDR3: TGCGCCAGCAGCCAAGAGTCCCGGATAGGGGCAGGAAATGAAAAACTGTTTTTT. Protein product: CASSQESRIGAGNEKLFF.

This clone was recorded many times. The chain employs TRBV6-5 and TRBJ1-5; D is perhaps TRBD1 (5 bases). V dropped 6 bases and J dropped 7 bases, with 13 bases sitting between them. There are 13 residues in the CDR3. CDR1 is MNHEY and CDR2 is SVGAGI in the germline V gene. Here the CDR3 DNA reads TGTGCCAGCAGACCAGGGTTAGGGCAGCCCCAGCATTTT. Translated: CASRPGLGQPQHF.

In this sample, this clone turned up once. The rearrangement links TRBV3-1 (or the pseudogene TRBV3-2) to TRBJ2-7, with TRBD2 as a possible D gene (5 bases). The CDR3 is 10 residues long. Germline loops: CDR1 LGHDT, CDR2 YNNKEL (reference sequence). CDR3 coding DNA: TGTCCTCGGGGCTCCTACGAGCAGTACTTC. Amino acid sequence: CPRGSYEQYF.

The table lists this clone with a few counts. The chain combines TRBV7-8 with TRBJ2-7, with TRBD2 as a possible D gene (6 bases). V shed 3 bases and J shed 6 bases, with 12 bases lying between them. Germline-derived CDR1 and CDR2 are SGHVS and FQNEAQ. The CDR3 totals 13 residues. CDR3 coding DNA: TGTGCCAGCAGCTTTCGTAGGGGAGGCGAGCAGTACTTC. Its translation is CASSFRRGGEQYF.

J is TRBJ1-2 and V is TRBV5-4; 8 bases match TRBD1. The CDR3 spans 15 residues. Trimming removed 5 bases from V and 2 bases from J; junction bases left unmatched: 8. Per germline, CDR1 SGHNT and CDR2 YYREEE (reference sequence). The CDR3 bases are TGTGCCAGCAGGGACCAGGACAGGGCAAACTATGGCTACACCTTC. Translated, it gives CASRDQDRANYGYTF.

In its sample, this clone was seen a few times. This rearrangement joins TRBV18 to TRBJ1-1; no reliable D call. Germline V CDR1 and CDR2: KGHSH, LQKENI. Trimming took 2 bases from V and 2 from J, leaving 18 bases between them. The CDR3 sequence is 17 residues long. Written as DNA, the CDR3 is TGTGCCAGCTCACCAGACAACAGAAGGGAGGTCAACACTGAAGCTTTCTTT. Amino acids: CASSPDNRREVNTEAFF. Looking up the rest from reference TRBV18 and TRBJ1-1 gives the full variable domain: NAGVMQNPRHLVRRRGQEARLRCSPMKGHSHVYWYRQLPEEGLKFMVYLQKENIIDESGMPKERFSAEFPKEGPSILRIQQVVRGDSAAYFCASSPDNRREVNTEAFFGQGTRLTVV.

The rearrangement joins TRBV5-4 to TRBJ2-7, with 8 bases identical to TRBD1. V shed 0 bases, J shed 4 bases, and the junction held 9 bases outside the gene matches. The germline V gene has CDR1 SGHNT and CDR2 YYREEE (reference sequence). The CDR3 totals 16 residues. The CDR3 sequence is CASSLAGGTGPYEQYF. Here the CDR3 DNA reads TGTGCCAGCAGCTTGGCCGGAGGGACAGGCCCGTACGAGCAGTACTTC. The entire variable domain, with the rest obtained from reference TRBV5-4 and TRBJ2-7, is as follows: ETGVTQSPTHLIKTRGQQVTLRCSSQSGHNTVSWYQQALGQGPQFIFQYYREEENGRGNFPPRFSGLQFPNYSSELNVNALELDDSALYLCASSLAGGTGPYEQYFGPGTRLTVT.

V is TRBV5-1 and J is TRBJ2-7; D possibly corresponds to TRBD2 (6 bases). Between the trimmed V and J ends, which lost 2 bases and 5 bases, there was a span of 8 bases. Germline lookup yields CDR1 SGHRS and CDR2 YFSETQ. There are 12 residues in the CDR3. CDR3 protein: CASSFSSDEQYF. The CDR3 bases are TGCGCCAGCAGCTTCTCTAGCGACGAGCAGTACTTC.

V gene TRBV28 combines with J gene TRBJ1-2; maybe TRBD1 (6 bases). CDR1 and CDR2 (germline): MDHEN, SYDVKM. The CDR3 has 13 residues. Between the trimmed V and J ends, which lost 10 bases and 2 bases, there was a span of 14 bases. The chain's CDR3 is CATDTGQNYGYTF. For the CDR3, the DNA is TGTGCCACCGATACTGGACAGAACTATGGCTACACCTTC.

The chain couples TRBV6-5 to TRBJ2-7; D is uncertain. The CDR3 is made up of 14 amino acids. V shed 6 bases and J shed 4 bases, with 16 bases lying between them. The germline CDR1 and CDR2 sequences are MNHEY and SVGAGI. CDR3 nucleotides: TGTGCCAGCAGCTCTCCGAACGGTCCGTACGAGCAGTACTTC. Its protein is CASSSPNGPYEQYF.

This clone was seen only once. The V call is TRBV10-3, the J call TRBJ1-4; 12 nucleotides line up with TRBD1. Trimming removed 2 bases from V and 6 bases from J; junction bases left unmatched: 7. Germline lookup yields CDR1 ENHRY and CDR2 SYGVKD. The CDR3 covers 17 residues. CDR3 sequence (DNA): TGTGCCATCAGTGAGCTGGGACAGGGGGCGGGTCATGAAAAACTGTTTTTT. Its translation: CAISELGQGAGHEKLFF.

The chain employs TRBV19 and TRBJ2-1, with TRBD2 matching 8 bases. The germline CDR1 and CDR2 sequences are LNHDA and SQIVND (reference sequence). V was pared by 5 bases and J by 2 bases, with 5 bases of the junction left unmatched. This CDR3 has 15 residues. The CDR3 bases are TGTGCCAGTAGTGTCGGCGGGGGGCCCTACAATGAGCAGTTCTTC. Its translation: CASSVGGGPYNEQFF.

CDR3 protein: CASSREATRRGETQYF. In DNA, the CDR3 is TGTGCCAGCAGCCGAGAGGCGACTAGAAGGGGAGAGACCCAGTACTTC. This chain uses TRBV7-9 with TRBJ2-5, with a possible D match to TRBD2 (6 bases). Trimming pared 5 bases from V and 4 bases from J, leaving 20 bases between. The CDR3 runs 16 residues. Looked up from germline, CDR1 is SEHNR and CDR2 is FQNEAQ (reference sequence).

The CDR3 loop is CASSYSRTGGNTEAFF. The DNA for the CDR3 is TGTGCCAGCAGTTACTCCCGTACAGGGGGCAACACTGAAGCTTTCTTT. V is TRBV6-2 or TRBV6-3 and J is TRBJ1-1, with 9 bases aligning to TRBD1. The CDR3 is 16 amino acids. Germline V lookup: CDR1 MNHEY, CDR2 SVGEGT. Germline trimming cut 0 bases from V and 2 bases from J; bases unmatched to any gene: 4.

CDR3 residues: CASSQDLISPYGYTF. The CDR3, as DNA: TGCGCCAGCAGCCAAGACTTAATTTCCCCCTATGGCTACACCTTC. The chain joins TRBV4-3 to TRBJ1-2; D is unresolved. Deletions cut 0 bases from V and 4 bases from J, with 12 bases between. CDR1 and CDR2 (germline): LGHNA, YSLEER. The CDR3 runs 15 residues.

The chain is built from TRBV13 and TRBJ2-7; D is perhaps TRBD1 (5 bases). V lost 2 bases, J lost 9 bases, and 32 bases lay in between. Germline CDR1 reads PRHDT; CDR2 reads FYEKMQ (reference sequence). The CDR3 length is 19 residues. Here the CDR3 reads CASSLLRTSGRALYDGQYF. CDR3 DNA: TGTGCCAGCAGCTTACTTAGAACCTCTGGCAGGGCTCTCTACGATGGGCAGTACTTC.

This chain joins TRBV9 and TRBJ2-5; 7 bases agree with TRBD1. Germline V gene data show CDR1 as SGDLS and CDR2 as YYNGEE. The trim removed 3 bases at V and 5 bases at J, leaving 13 bases unmatched. The CDR3 is 16 residues long. CDR3 amino acids: CASSETGSLVPETQYF. The CDR3 coding sequence is TGTGCCAGCAGCGAGACAGGGAGCCTAGTCCCCGAGACCCAGTACTTC.

This clone came up once. This rearrangement joins TRBV27 to TRBJ1-1; perhaps TRBD1 as D (6 bases). Trimming removed 3 bases from V and 2 bases from J, with 10 bases in between. CDR1 is MNHEY and CDR2 is SMNVEV in the germline V gene (reference sequence). CDR3 length: 14 residues. The CDR3 DNA sequence: TGTGCCAGCAGTTTGCAGGACAGCAACACTGAAGCTTTCTTT. It codes for CASSLQDSNTEAFF.

The chain carries TRBV6-6 and TRBJ1-1; no reliable D call. This CDR3 is built from 11 residues. Germline V gives CDR1 MNHNY, CDR2 SVGAGI (reference sequence). Trimming left V 4 bases short and J 10 bases short, with 10 bases between. The CDR3 DNA sequence: TGTGCCAGCAGTTTCGGGGAAGGAGCTTTCTTT. Protein sequence: CASSFGEGAFF.

The chain is built from TRBV6-1 and TRBJ2-2, with D possibly TRBD2 on 5 matching bases. The CDR3 has 16 amino acids. V was clipped by 1 base and J by 8 bases, with 17 bases between them. CDR1 is MNHNS and CDR2 is SASEGT in the germline V gene. The CDR3 loop reads CASSEVERTPTGELFF. The CDR3 bases are TGTGCCAGCAGTGAAGTGGAGCGGACCCCAACTGGGGAGCTGTTTTTT.

The chain has TRBV18 and TRBJ1-2; D remains unclear. V lost 4 bases, J lost 2 bases, and 11 bases lay in between. Per the germline V gene, CDR1 is KGHSH and CDR2 is LQKENI. This CDR3 spans 14 amino acids. The CDR3 nucleotides are TGTGCCAGCTCACTAGAGCGGCAGAACTATGGCTACACCTTC. Translation gives CASSLERQNYGYTF.

This sequence joins TRBV6-6 and TRBJ2-3; 9 nucleotides align to TRBD2. V was clipped by 5 bases and J by 0 bases; unmatched bases: 9. The CDR3 extends over 17 amino acids. Per the germline V gene, CDR1 is MNHNY and CDR2 is SVGAGI (reference sequence). CDR3 sequence reads: CASSLRGLAPSTDTQYF. The CDR3 DNA reads TGTGCCAGCAGTCTTCGAGGACTAGCGCCTAGCACAGATACGCAGTATTTT.

The gene calls are TRBV14 and TRBJ1-4, with a possible D match to TRBD1 (5 bases). V shed 0 bases and J shed 10 bases, with 15 bases lying between them. The germline V gene has CDR1 SGHDN and CDR2 FVKESK. The CDR3 is 15 residues long. The CDR3 nucleotides are TGTGCCAGCAGCCAAGATGTGCAGGGTTCAGGAAAACTGTTTTTT. Protein product: CASSQDVQGSGKLFF.

The rearrangement uses TRBV13 and TRBJ2-7, with 7 bases identical to TRBD1. Germline lookup yields CDR1 PRHDT and CDR2 FYEKMQ (reference sequence). The V gene end was trimmed by 0 bases and the J gene end by 5 bases; junction bases not matched to a gene: 7. The CDR3 sequence is 15 residues long. The CDR3 DNA is TGTGCCAGCAGCTTAGGCGTAGGGGGCCTCAACGAGCAGTACTTC. Translated, it gives CASSLGVGGLNEQYF.

The rearrangement links TRBV12-5 to TRBJ1-1, with 9 positions matching TRBD1. Germline V gene sequence: CDR1 LGHNT, CDR2 FRNRAP. V was pared by 7 bases and J by 4 bases, with 16 bases of the junction left unmatched. CDR3 length: 17 amino acids. CDR3 region: CASARQGTGRLGTEAFF. DNA of the CDR3: TGTGCTAGTGCCCGCCAAGGGACAGGGAGGTTAGGCACTGAAGCTTTCTTT.

This clone was seen only a few times. This chain uses TRBV27 with TRBJ1-2, with TRBD1 matching over 8 bases. Germline trimming cut 5 bases from V and 3 bases from J; bases unmatched to any gene: 2. Germline V gene sequence: CDR1 MNHEY, CDR2 SMNVEV (reference sequence). The CDR3 is 13 amino acids. Written as DNA, the CDR3 is TGTGCCAGCAGTCAACAGGGGGACTATGGCTACACCTTC. Translation gives CASSQQGDYGYTF.

The rearrangement uses TRBV11-3 and TRBJ1-1, with TRBD1 matching over 7 bases. J gave up 3 bases and V 0 bases, and 4 bases lay outside the gene matches. CDR1 SGHNT and CDR2 YENEEA come from the germline V gene. CDR3 length: 15 amino acids. The CDR3 nucleotides are TGTGCCAGCAGCTTAGACCCTACAGGGGACACTGAAGCTTTCTTT. Its translation is CASSLDPTGDTEAFF.